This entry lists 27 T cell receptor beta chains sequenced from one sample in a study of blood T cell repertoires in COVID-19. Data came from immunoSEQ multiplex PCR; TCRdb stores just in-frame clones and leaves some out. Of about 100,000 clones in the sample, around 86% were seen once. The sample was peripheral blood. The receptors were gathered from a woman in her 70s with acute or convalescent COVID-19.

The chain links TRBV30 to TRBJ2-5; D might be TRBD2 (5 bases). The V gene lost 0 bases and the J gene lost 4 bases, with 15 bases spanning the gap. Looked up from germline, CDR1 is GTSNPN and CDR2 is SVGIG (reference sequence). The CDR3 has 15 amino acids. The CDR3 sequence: CAWSVGSGSGETQYF. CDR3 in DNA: TGTGCCTGGAGTGTCGGATCGGGGTCTGGAGAGACCCAGTACTTC.

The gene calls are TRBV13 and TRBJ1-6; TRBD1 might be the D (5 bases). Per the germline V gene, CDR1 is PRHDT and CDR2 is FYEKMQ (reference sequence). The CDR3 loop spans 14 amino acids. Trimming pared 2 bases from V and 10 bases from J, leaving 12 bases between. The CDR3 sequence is CASSLPGVGSPLHF. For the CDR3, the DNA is TGTGCCAGCAGCTTACCGGGGGTAGGGTCACCCCTCCACTTT.

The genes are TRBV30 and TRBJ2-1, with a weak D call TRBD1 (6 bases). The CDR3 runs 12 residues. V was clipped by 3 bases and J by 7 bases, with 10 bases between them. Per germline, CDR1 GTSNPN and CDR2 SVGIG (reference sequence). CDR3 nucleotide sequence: TGTGCCTGGAGCAACAGGGAGAATGAGCAGTTCTTC. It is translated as CAWSNRENEQFF. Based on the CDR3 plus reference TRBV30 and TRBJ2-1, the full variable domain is SQTIHQWPATLVQPVGSPLSLECTVEGTSNPNLYWYRQAAGRGLQLLFYSVGIGQISSEVPQNLSASRPQDRQFILSSKKLLLSDSGFYLCAWSNRENEQFFGPGTRLTVL.

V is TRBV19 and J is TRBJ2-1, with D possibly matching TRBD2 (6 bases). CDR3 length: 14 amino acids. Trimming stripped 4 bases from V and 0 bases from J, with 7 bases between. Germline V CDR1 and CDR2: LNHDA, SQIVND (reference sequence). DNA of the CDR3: TGTGCCAGTAGTAGGGGGGACTCCTACAATGAGCAGTTCTTC. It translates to CASSRGDSYNEQFF.

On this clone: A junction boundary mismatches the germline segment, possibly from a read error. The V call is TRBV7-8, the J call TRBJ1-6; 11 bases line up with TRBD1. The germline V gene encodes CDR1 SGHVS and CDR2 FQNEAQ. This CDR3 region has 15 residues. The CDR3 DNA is TGTGCCAGCAGTTTAGCCGGGACAGGGGGGTCACCCCTCCACTTT. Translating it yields CASSLAGTGGSPLHF.

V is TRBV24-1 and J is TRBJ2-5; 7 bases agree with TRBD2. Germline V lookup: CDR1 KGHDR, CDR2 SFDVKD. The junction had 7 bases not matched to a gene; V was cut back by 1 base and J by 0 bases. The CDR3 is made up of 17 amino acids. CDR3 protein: CATSDFPAGNYQETQYF. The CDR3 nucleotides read TGTGCCACCAGTGATTTCCCAGCGGGAAATTACCAAGAGACCCAGTACTTC.

The CDR3 nucleotides read TGTGCCAGCAGTTTAGATCCCGGGACAGGGGGCCGGCATGAGCAGTTCTTC. Translating it yields CASSLDPGTGGRHEQFF. V gene TRBV28 combines with J gene TRBJ2-1, with 12 bases identical to TRBD1. The V segment lost 2 bases and the J segment 8 bases; nucleotides outside the gene matches: 10. The CDR3 is 17 amino acids. Germline V gene lookup returns CDR1 MDHEN and CDR2 SYDVKM.

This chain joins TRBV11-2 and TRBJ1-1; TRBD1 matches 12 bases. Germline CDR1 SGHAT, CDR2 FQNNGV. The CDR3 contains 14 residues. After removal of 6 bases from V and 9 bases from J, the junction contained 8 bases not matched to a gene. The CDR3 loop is CASSKTGTGGKAFF. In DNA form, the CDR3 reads TGTGCCAGCAGTAAAACCGGGACAGGGGGCAAAGCTTTCTTT.

This CDR3 is CASSLLSRDLSSDTQYF. The CDR3 nucleotides read TGTGCCAGCAGCTTACTATCACGGGACTTATCGTCAGATACGCAGTATTTT. The rearrangement joins TRBV7-2 to TRBJ2-3; possible D gene TRBD2, 6 bases. Germline V gives CDR1 SGHTA, CDR2 FQGNSA. V shed 2 bases and J shed 4 bases, with 19 bases lying between them. This CDR3 is built from 17 residues.

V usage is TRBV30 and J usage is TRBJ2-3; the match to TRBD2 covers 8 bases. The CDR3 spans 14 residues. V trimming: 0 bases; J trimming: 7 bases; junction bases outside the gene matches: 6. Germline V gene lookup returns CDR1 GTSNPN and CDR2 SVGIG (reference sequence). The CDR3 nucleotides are TGTGCCTGGAGTGTATTCGGGGGGGCTCATACGCAGTATTTT. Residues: CAWSVFGGAHTQYF.

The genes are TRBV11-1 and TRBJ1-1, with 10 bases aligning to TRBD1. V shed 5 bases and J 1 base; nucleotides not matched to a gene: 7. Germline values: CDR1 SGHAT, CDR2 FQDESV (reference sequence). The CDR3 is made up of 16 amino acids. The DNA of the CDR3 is TGTGCCAGCAGCGCCCGGGACAGGGGCTGGAACACTGAAGCTTTCTTT. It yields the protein CASSARDRGWNTEAFF.

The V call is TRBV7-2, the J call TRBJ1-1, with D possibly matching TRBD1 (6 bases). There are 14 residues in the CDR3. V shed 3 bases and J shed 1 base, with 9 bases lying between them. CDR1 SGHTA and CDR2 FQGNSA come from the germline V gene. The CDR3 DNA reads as TGTGCCAGCAGCTTGTTGGGACAGAACACTGAAGCTTTCTTT. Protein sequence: CASSLLGQNTEAFF.

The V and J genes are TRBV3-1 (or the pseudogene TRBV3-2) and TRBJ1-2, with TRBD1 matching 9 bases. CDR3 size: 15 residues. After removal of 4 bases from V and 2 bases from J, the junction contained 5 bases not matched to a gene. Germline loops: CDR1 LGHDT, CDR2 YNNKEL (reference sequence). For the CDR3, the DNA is TGTGCCAGCAGCCCCCAGACAGGGGGGAACTATGGCTACACCTTC. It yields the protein CASSPQTGGNYGYTF.

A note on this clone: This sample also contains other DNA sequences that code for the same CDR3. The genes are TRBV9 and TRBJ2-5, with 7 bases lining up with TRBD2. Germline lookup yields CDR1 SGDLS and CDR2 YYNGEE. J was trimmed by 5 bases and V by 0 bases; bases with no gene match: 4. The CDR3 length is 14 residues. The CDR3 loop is CASSVAGEGETQYF. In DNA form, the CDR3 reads TGTGCCAGCAGCGTAGCGGGGGAGGGGGAGACCCAGTACTTC.

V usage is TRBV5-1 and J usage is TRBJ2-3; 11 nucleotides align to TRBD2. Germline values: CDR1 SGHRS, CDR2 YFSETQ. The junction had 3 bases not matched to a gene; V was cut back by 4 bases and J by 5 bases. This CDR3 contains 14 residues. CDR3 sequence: CASSRGLAGDTQYF. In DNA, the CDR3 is TGCGCCAGCAGCCGAGGACTAGCGGGAGATACGCAGTATTTT.

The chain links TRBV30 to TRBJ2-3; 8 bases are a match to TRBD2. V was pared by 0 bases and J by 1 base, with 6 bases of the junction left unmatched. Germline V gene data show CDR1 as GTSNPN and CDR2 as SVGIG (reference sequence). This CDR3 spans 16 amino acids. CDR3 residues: CAWSVGSGMGTDTQYF. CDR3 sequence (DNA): TGTGCCTGGAGTGTTGGTAGCGGGATGGGCACAGATACGCAGTATTTT.

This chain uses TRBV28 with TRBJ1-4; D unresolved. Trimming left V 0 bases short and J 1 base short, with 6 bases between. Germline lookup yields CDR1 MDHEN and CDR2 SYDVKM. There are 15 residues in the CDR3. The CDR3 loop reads CASSLWGGTNEKLFF. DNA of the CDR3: TGTGCCAGCAGTTTATGGGGAGGAACTAATGAAAAACTGTTTTTT.

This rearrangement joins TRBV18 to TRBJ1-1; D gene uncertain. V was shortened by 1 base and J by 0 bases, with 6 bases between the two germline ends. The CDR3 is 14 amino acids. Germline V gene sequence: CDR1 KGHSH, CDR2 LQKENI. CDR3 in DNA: TGTGCCAGCTCACCACAAGACATGAACACTGAAGCTTTCTTT. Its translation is CASSPQDMNTEAFF.

CDR3 bases: TGTGCCTCGGGAGGGACTAGCGGTAGTTGGGAGCAGTTCTTC. Translation: CASGGTSGSWEQFF. The chain combines TRBV10-3 with TRBJ2-1, with 11 nucleotides matching TRBD2. The germline V gene has CDR1 ENHRY and CDR2 SYGVKD. The CDR3 length is 14 residues. V lost 11 bases to trimming and J lost 10 bases; unmatched junction nucleotides: 13.

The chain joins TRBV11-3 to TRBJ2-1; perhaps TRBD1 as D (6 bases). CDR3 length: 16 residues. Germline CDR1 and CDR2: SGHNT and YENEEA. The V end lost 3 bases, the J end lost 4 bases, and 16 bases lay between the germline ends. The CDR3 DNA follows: TGTGCCAGCAGCTTGGAAGGACAGCTGGAGTACAATGAGCAGTTCTTC. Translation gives CASSLEGQLEYNEQFF.

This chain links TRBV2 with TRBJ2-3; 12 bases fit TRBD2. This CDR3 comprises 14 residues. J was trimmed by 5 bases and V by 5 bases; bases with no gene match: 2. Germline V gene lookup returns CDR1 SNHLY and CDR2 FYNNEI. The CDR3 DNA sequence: TGTGCCAGCAGTATGACTAGCGGGAGAGATACGCAGTATTTT. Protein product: CASSMTSGRDTQYF.

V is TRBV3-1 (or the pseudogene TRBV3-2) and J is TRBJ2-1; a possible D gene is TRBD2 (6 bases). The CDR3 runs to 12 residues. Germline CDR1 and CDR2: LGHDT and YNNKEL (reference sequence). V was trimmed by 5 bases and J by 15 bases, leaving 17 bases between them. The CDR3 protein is CASSSRMGGWFF. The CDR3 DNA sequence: TGTGCCAGCAGCTCCCGGATGGGGGGTTGGTTCTTC.

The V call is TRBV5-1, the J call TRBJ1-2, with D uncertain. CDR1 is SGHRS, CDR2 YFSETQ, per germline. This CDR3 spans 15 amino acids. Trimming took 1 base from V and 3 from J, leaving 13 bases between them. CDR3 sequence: CASSLLGSYDYGYTF. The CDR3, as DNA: TGCGCCAGCAGCTTGCTGGGGAGCTACGACTATGGCTACACCTTC.

CDR3 protein: CASTKTTRQYGYTF. CDR3 sequence (DNA): TGTGCCAGCACCAAAACCACCAGACAGTATGGCTACACCTTC. This chain links TRBV28 with TRBJ1-2, with D possibly TRBD1 on 5 matching bases. This CDR3 is 14 amino acids long. Deletions cut 7 bases from V and 5 bases from J, with 17 bases between. Germline values: CDR1 MDHEN, CDR2 SYDVKM.

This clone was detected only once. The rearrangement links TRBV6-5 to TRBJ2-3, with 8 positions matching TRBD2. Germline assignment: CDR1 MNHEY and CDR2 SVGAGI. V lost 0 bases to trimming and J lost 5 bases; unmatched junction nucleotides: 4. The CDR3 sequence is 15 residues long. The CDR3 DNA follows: TGTGCCAGCAGTTACTCGGGGCGGGAGGTAGATACGCAGTATTTT. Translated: CASSYSGREVDTQYF.

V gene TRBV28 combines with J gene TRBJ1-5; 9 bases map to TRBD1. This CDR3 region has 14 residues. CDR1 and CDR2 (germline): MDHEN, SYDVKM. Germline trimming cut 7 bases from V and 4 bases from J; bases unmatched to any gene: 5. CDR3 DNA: TGTGCCAGCACCCTTGGACAGGGGAATCAGCCCCAGCATTTT. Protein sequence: CASTLGQGNQPQHF.

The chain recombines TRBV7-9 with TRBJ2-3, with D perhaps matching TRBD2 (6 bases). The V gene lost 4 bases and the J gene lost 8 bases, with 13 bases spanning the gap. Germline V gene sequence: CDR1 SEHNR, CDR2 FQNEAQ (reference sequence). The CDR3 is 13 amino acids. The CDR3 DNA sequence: TGTGCCAGCAGCTCTCTCACCGGGGGTACGCAGTATTTT. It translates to CASSSLTGGTQYF.